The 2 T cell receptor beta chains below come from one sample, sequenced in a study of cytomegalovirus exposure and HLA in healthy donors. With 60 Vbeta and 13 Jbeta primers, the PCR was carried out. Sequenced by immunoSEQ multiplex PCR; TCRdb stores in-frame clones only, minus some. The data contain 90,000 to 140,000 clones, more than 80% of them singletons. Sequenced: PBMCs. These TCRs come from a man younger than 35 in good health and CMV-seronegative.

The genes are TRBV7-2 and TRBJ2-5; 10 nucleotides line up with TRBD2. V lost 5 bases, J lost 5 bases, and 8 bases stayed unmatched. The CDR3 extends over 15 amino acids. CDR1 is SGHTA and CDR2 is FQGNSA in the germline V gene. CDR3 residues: CASSVHLAGVETQYF. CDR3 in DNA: TGTGCCAGCAGCGTCCATCTAGCGGGAGTTGAGACCCAGTACTTC. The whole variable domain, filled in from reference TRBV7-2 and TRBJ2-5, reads GAGVSQSPSNKVTEKGKDVELRCDPISGHTALYWYRQSLGQGLEFLIYFQGNSAPDKSGLPSDRFSAERTGGSVSTLTIQRTQQEDSAVYLCASSVHLAGVETQYFGPGTRLLVL.

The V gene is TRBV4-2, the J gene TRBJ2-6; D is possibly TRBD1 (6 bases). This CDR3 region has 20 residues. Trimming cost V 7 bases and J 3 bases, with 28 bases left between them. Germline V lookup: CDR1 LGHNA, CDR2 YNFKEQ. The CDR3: CASTSTGRPGDDGGANVLTF. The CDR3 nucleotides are TGTGCCAGCACCTCCACTGGGCGGCCAGGGGACGACGGTGGGGCCAACGTCCTGACTTTC.